A selection of T cell receptor beta chains follows, all from one sample in a study of shared clonotypes between healthy human individuals. Clones were read by immunoSEQ multiplex PCR, and TCRdb kept only the in-frame ones, dropping some. Of over a million clones listed, about 96% are singletons. The sample consisted of naive CD4+ T cells sorted from blood. The receptors originated from a man aged 30 to 45 in good health. Both conserved end residues are trimmed from each CDR3.

TRBV18,ASSPWAGGPYEQY
TRBV5-1,ASSWPLGNTGELF
TRBV9,ASSPLGTTPYSGTYEQY
TRBV9,ASSVGTSGRAGANEQF
TRBV7-9,ASSLVQATLSTDTQY
TRBV29-1,RGGECPYEQY
TRBV21-1,ASSMSESGELF
TRBV5-1,ASSLSSGSKETQY
TRBV15,ATSSGLAGVIQETQY
TRBV5-1,ASSSGTGGYPGANVLT
TRBV11-1,ASSLAVAYEQY
TRBV27,ASTLRPGQFPFSAYGYT
TRBV29-1,SVPGQGKYEQY
TRBV7-7,ASSFLAGVEQF
TRBV9,ASSVEWGDGELF
TRBV18,ASSPLGDRVGIQY
TRBV7-9,ASSLRQTSTNEKLF
TRBV6-1,ASSEHSPGSGNTIY
TRBV18,ASSPPGLAGVWEQY
TRBV27,ASSSQTPAHYGYT
TRBV7-6,ASSLGAGGSADTQY
TRBV18,ASSPSIEGNQPQH
TRBV11-2,ASSRLASSTGELF
TRBV14,ASSQDLAVNEQF
TRBV28,ASSTPDSNQPQH
TRBV7-9,ASSLEVGLAEGNEQF
TRBV28,ASSFSVVGRGGDTQY
TRBV28,ASRLAGVQTPNEQF
TRBV28,ASSLGFLTRRTYNEQF
TRBV27,ASTFLREAGVLGELF
TRBV7-7,ASSLSGGSYNEQF